This T cell receptor (beta chain) is from a study of T cells in narcolepsy. General study points: Blood of same and different patients, but not healthy controls, reportedly held recurring autoreactive clonotypes.

This table comes from immunoSEQ multiplex PCR, and its TCRdb copy is limited to in-frame clones, with some not included. The sample has 25,000 to 35,000 clones; about 76% are singletons. Turning to this clone: Antigen: not known.

The specimen was CD45RA- memory CD4+ T cells from PBMCs. The sequence derives from a human donor with narcolepsy.

The CDR3 sequence is CASSNGRDDYTF. The CDR3 region has the DNA TGCGCCAGCAGCAATGGCAGGGATGACTACACCTTC. The chain uses TRBV5-1 and TRBJ1-2; maybe TRBD1 (5 bases). The CDR3 runs 12 residues. The ends were cut back, 4 bases at V and 10 bases at J, with 14 bases in the middle. The germline gives CDR1 SGHRS, CDR2 YFSETQ. The complete variable domain, with remaining parts taken from reference TRBV5-1 and TRBJ1-2, reads KAGVTQTPRYLIKTRGQQVTLSCSPISGHRSVSWYQQTPGQGLQFLFEYFSETQRNKGNFPGRFSGRQFSNSRSEMNVSTLELGDSALYLCASSNGRDDYTFGSGTRLTVV.